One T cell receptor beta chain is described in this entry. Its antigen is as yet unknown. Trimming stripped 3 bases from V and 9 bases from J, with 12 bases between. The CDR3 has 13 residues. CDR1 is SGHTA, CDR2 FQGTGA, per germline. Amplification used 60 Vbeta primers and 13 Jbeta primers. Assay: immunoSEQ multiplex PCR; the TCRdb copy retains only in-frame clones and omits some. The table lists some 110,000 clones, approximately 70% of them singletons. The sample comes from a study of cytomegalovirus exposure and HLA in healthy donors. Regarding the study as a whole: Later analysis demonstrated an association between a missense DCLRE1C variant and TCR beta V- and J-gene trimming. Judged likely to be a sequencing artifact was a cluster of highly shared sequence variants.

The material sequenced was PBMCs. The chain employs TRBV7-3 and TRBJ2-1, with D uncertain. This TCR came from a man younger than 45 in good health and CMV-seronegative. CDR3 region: CASSFSSRGEQFF. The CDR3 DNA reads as TGTGCCAGCAGCTTTAGCTCTCGAGGTGAGCAGTTCTTC.